What follows are 2 T cell receptor beta chains derived from one specimen sequenced in a study of CD8 T cells in ankylosing spondylitis. General study points: In ankylosing spondylitis blood, a motif of about 8 highly homologous TCR beta variants appeared characteristic.

MiXCR, applied by TCRdb to the 5' RACE reads, yields one record per CDR3 protein. The data hold 700,000 or so distinct CDR3 sequences, with over 15% observed a single time. Which antigens these TCRs recognize remains unknown. The sample consisted of blood, either unsorted or a sorted T cell fraction (not recorded which). The receptors come from a male donor with ankylosing spondylitis.

Here the CDR3 reads CASSITTPAKNIQYF. DNA for the CDR3: TGTGCCAGCAGCATTACGACTCCAGCCAAAAACATTCAGTACTTC. This chain uses TRBV11-2 with TRBJ2-4; no definite D call. The CDR3 consists of 15 residues. V was pared by 5 bases and J by 0 bases, with 11 bases between. CDR1 and CDR2 (germline): SGHAT, FQNNGV.

This rearrangement joins TRBV12-3 or TRBV12-4 to TRBJ2-7, with D hard to call. The CDR3 extends over 12 amino acids. V lost 5 bases and J 4 bases, leaving 9 bases between the germline ends. Written as DNA, the CDR3 is TGTGCCAGCAGTCCCTTGGTTTACGAGCAGTACTTC. Protein sequence: CASSPLVYEQYF.